This T cell receptor (beta chain) is drawn from a study of blood T cell repertoires in COVID-19. Study summary: PBMCs, B-cell-depleted T cells, or T cells were the source of the cDNA or gDNA that made up the material.

Authors' processing steps: Estimation of nucleated cell counts relied on the amplification of reference gene primers. TCRdb's copy holds only in-frame clones and misses some; the assay was immunoSEQ multiplex PCR. V and J calls and clone size follow that table, whereas D and trimming were derived from the DNA. The sample holds roughly 300,000 clones, 87% seen once. This CDR3 region has 13 residues. Per germline, CDR1 MDHEN and CDR2 SYDVKM. V dropped 3 bases and J dropped 1 base, with 7 bases sitting between them. This clonotype was obtained from a woman in her 50s who had recovered from COVID-19. Sequencing was done on a sample of peripheral blood. The chain uses TRBV28 and TRBJ2-7, with D unresolved. CDR3 DNA: TGTGCCAGCAGTTTTGGAGTTTCCTACGAGCAGTACTTC. It encodes CASSFGVSYEQYF.